This TCR beta chain was captured by sequencing in a study of shared clonotypes between healthy human individuals. In the sorted-subset replicate PCRs, about 190 ng DNA, 30,000 or so T cell genomes, was used. TCRdb's table, derived via immunoSEQ multiplex PCR, lists solely in-frame clones and lacks some. In the table there are more than 2,000,000 clones, approximately 93% of which are singletons. Investigators divided CD4+ cells into CD45RA+ naive and CD45RA-negative memory subsets. Germline values: CDR1 SGHTA, CDR2 FQGTGA. V lost 5 bases to trimming and J lost 3 bases, with 11 bases between them. CDR3 length: 13 amino acids.

The sequenced sample was naive CD4+ T cells from PBMCs. This sample's subset: CD45RA+ positively selected. The TCR originated in a young man in good health. Some clones in this sample may be carry-over from other donors' samples. J is TRBJ2-7 and V is TRBV7-3, with TRBD2 as a possible D gene (5 bases). The CDR3 sequence is CASSPSRGYEQYF. CDR3 coding DNA: TGTGCCAGCAGCCCTTCTCGGGGCTACGAGCAGTACTTC.